The 21 T cell receptor beta chains listed next were all sequenced from one sample in a study of post-analysis software for immune sequencing data. Prepared libraries of TCR beta cDNA carried unique molecular identifiers. TCRdb analysed the PCR reads with MiXCR anew, one entry per CDR3 protein. The sample carries a few hundred thousand distinct CDR3 sequences, 30% to 40% recorded once. Findings and limits, study-wide: In patients, TRBV5-6, TRBV5-1 and TRBV20-1 belonged to roughly five TRBV segments found more frequently than in controls.

These receptors lack a known antigen. The source material was blood. The receptors were gathered from a girl aged 2-17 years with multiple sclerosis.

This clonotype showed up just a few times. One end of the junction is discordant with germline, which a read error may explain. The rearrangement joins TRBV9 to TRBJ2-5; 9 bases align to TRBD2. The CDR3 spans 13 residues. Germline CDR1 and CDR2: SGDLS and YYNGEE. The CDR3 DNA reads as TGTGCCAGTAGCGGGGGTTCGCGCGAGACCCAGTACTTC. This encodes CASSGGSRETQYF. The full variable domain, rest sourced from reference TRBV9 and TRBJ2-5, is DSGVTQTPKHLITATGQRVTLRCSPRSGDLSVYWYQQSLDQGLQFLIQYYNGEERAKGNILERFSAQQFPDLHSELNLSSLELGDSALYFCASSGGSRETQYFGPGTRLLVL.

This rearrangement joins TRBV5-1 to TRBJ2-5; no definite D call. This CDR3 has 15 amino acids. Germline CDR1 and CDR2: SGHRS and YFSETQ. Trimming took 7 bases from V and 1 from J, leaving 17 bases between them. The CDR3 DNA reads as TGCGCCAGCGACGAACTGGGCGGTTCCCAAGAGACCCAGTACTTC. Its protein product is CASDELGGSQETQYF.

The chain joins TRBV18 to TRBJ2-7; D is undetermined. Trimming cost V 3 bases and J 1 base, with 13 bases left between them. The germline V gene has CDR1 KGHSH and CDR2 LQKENI. The CDR3 totals 15 residues. The CDR3 DNA sequence: TGTGCCAGCTCACCGGTACAGAATCCTTCCTACGAGCAGTACGTC. Encoded protein: CASSPVQNPSYEQYV.

The chain couples TRBV6-6 to TRBJ1-5, with TRBD1 identical over 7 bases. Germline V gives CDR1 MNHNY, CDR2 SVGAGI (reference sequence). The CDR3 sequence is 17 residues long. The ends lost 6 bases at V and 3 bases at J; junction bases unmatched: 14. This CDR3 is CASRPDREDPHNQPQHF. In nucleotides, the CDR3 is TGTGCCAGCAGGCCAGACAGGGAGGATCCCCACAATCAGCCCCAGCATTTT.

The V gene is TRBV25-1, the J gene TRBJ2-4, with D possibly being TRBD1 (6 bases). The V and J ends lost 4 bases and 13 bases respectively, with 17 bases between them. The germline CDR1 and CDR2 sequences are MGHDK and SYGVNS. This CDR3 is built from 13 residues. The CDR3 sequence is CASSVDRPKAQYF. The CDR3 DNA reads as TGTGCCAGCAGTGTCGACAGGCCTAAGGCCCAGTACTTC.

With respect to this clonotype: Its ends do not fully match the called genes, so a read error is possible. The chain is built from TRBV7-8 and TRBJ1-4; tentatively, D is TRBD1 (5 bases). The CDR3 is 14 amino acids. The germline CDR1 and CDR2 sequences are SGHVS and FQNEAQ. The CDR3 DNA sequence: TGTGCCAGCAGCTTATGGGGGACTAATGAAGAACTGTTTTTT. Its translation: CASSLWGTNEELFF.

The V and J genes are TRBV29-1 and TRBJ2-5; 7 nucleotides match TRBD2. The CDR3 has 14 amino acids. In germline, CDR1 is SQVTM, CDR2 ANQGSEA. After removal of 4 bases from V and 4 bases from J, the junction contained 9 bases not matched to a gene. CDR3: CSVGRISGGETQYF. CDR3 coding DNA: TGCAGCGTTGGCCGGATATCGGGGGGAGAGACCCAGTACTTC.

The chain carries TRBV10-3 and TRBJ2-1, with D perhaps matching TRBD2 (6 bases). The V gene's germline CDR1 is ENHRY and CDR2 SYGVKD. Deletions cut 5 bases from V and 9 bases from J, with 11 bases between. The CDR3 is made up of 12 amino acids. The CDR3 sequence: CAISRLGSEQFF. The CDR3 DNA reads as TGTGCCATCAGTCGACTAGGGAGTGAGCAGTTCTTC.

The chain couples TRBV20-1 to TRBJ2-5; 10 nucleotides agree with TRBD2. There are 17 residues in the CDR3. V gave up 5 bases and J gave up 1 base; unmatched junction bases: 13. The V gene's germline CDR1 is DFQATT and CDR2 SNEGSKA (reference sequence). The DNA of the CDR3 is TGCAGTGCTCTCGACACGGGAACTAGCGGGACCCAAGAGACCCAGTACTTC. This codes for CSALDTGTSGTQETQYF.

The rearrangement joins TRBV7-8 to TRBJ1-1; TRBD1 agrees at 7 bases. Germline values: CDR1 SGHVS, CDR2 FQNEAQ. This CDR3 is built from 13 residues. The V gene end was trimmed by 4 bases and the J gene end by 6 bases; junction bases not matched to a gene: 5. For the CDR3, the DNA is TGTGCCAGCAGCTCTAGACAGGGCGCTGAAGCTTTCTTT. Its translation is CASSSRQGAEAFF.

This chain links TRBV12-3 or TRBV12-4 with TRBJ2-7; D is uncertain. Trimming removed 8 bases from V and 2 bases from J, with 13 bases in between. The CDR3 has 13 residues. In DNA form, the CDR3 reads TGTGCCAGCTTAGGGCAGCCGCCCTACGAGCAGTACTTC. As protein: CASLGQPPYEQYF.

The V call is TRBV5-1, the J call TRBJ2-1, with 9 bases identical to TRBD1. Looked up from germline, CDR1 is SGHRS and CDR2 is YFSETQ. Unmatched junction bases numbered 10, after V lost 2 bases and J lost 1 base. The CDR3 has 18 amino acids. CDR3 sequence (DNA): TGCGCCAGCAGCTTACCGGGACAGGGCACCCTTTCCTACAATGAGCAGTTCTTC. This sequence encodes CASSLPGQGTLSYNEQFF.

The chain uses TRBV12-3 or TRBV12-4 and TRBJ1-5; D unclear. With 3 bases removed from V and 7 bases from J, the gap between germline ends came to 7 bases. The CDR3 consists of 12 residues. CDR3 in amino acids: CASSFAGQPQHF. The CDR3 bases are TGTGCCAGCAGTTTTGCCGGCCAGCCCCAGCATTTT.

A note on this clonotype: Sequence at one end of the junction differs from germline and may be a read error. The chain uses TRBV27 and TRBJ1-2, with a weak D call TRBD1 (5 bases). CDR1 MNHEY and CDR2 SMNVEV come from the germline V gene (reference sequence). CDR3 length: 13 residues. The CDR3 spells CAGRDLGVEGYTF. In nucleotides, the CDR3 is TGTGCCGGCAGGGATCTGGGGGTGGAGGGCTACACCTTC.

A few counts support this clonotype. V usage is TRBV12-3 or TRBV12-4 and J usage is TRBJ2-5; perhaps TRBD1 as D (6 bases). V was clipped by 4 bases and J by 5 bases, with 14 bases between them. The CDR3 has 14 residues. The CDR3 coding sequence is TGTGCCAGCAGTTCCTCGGGGACACCGGAGACCCAGTACTTC. Its translation is CASSSSGTPETQYF.

The chain links TRBV4-1 to TRBJ2-3, with TRBD2 matching 7 bases. Unmatched junction bases numbered 11, after V lost 2 bases and J lost 3 bases. The CDR3 sequence is 17 residues long. Germline CDR1 and CDR2: MGHRA and YSYEKL. The CDR3 loop reads CASSQWETGGLTDTQYF. CDR3 nucleotide sequence: TGCGCCAGCAGCCAATGGGAAACGGGGGGTCTAACAGATACGCAGTATTTT.

The V gene is TRBV20-1, the J gene TRBJ1-4, with TRBD1 as a possible D gene (5 bases). Trimming took 1 base from V and 7 from J, leaving 16 bases between them. The CDR3 contains 15 residues. Germline CDR1 reads DFQATT; CDR2 reads SNEGSKA (reference sequence). In DNA form, the CDR3 reads TGCAGTGCTAGAGCTCCCGGGACTCAACTTGAAAAACTGTTTTTT. Its protein is CSARAPGTQLEKLFF.

The V and J genes are TRBV5-6 and TRBJ2-1; 7 bases align to TRBD2. The trim removed 5 bases at V and 0 bases at J, leaving 5 bases unmatched. Per the germline V gene, CDR1 is SGHDT and CDR2 is YYEEEE. This CDR3 contains 15 residues. The CDR3 bases are TGTGCCAGCAGTGGGGGGGGGAGCTCCTACAATGAGCAGTTCTTC. It is translated as CASSGGGSSYNEQFF.

This clonotype has just a few counts. The chain recombines TRBV20-1 with TRBJ1-4, with 9 bases matching TRBD1. The CDR3 spans 14 residues. Germline CDR1 is DFQATT and CDR2 is SNEGSKA (reference sequence). V lost 6 bases to trimming and J lost 10 bases; unmatched junction nucleotides: 12. CDR3 loop: CSAKPGQGGAKLFF. The DNA for the CDR3 is TGCAGTGCCAAACCGGGACAGGGTGGCGCAAAACTGTTTTTT.

The rearrangement uses TRBV20-1 and TRBJ2-5; D is possibly TRBD2 (5 bases). Gene TRBJ2-7 matches the end of the DNA better, so the J call may be wrong. The CDR3 extends over 14 amino acids. Per the germline V gene, CDR1 is DFQATT and CDR2 is SNEGSKA (reference sequence). In DNA form, the CDR3 reads TGCAGTGCCACTCGGGGTTCTGCGTTGGGCGAGCAGTACTTC. It codes for CSATRGSALGEQYF.

The chain joins TRBV9 to TRBJ2-1; 7 bases agree with TRBD2. Per germline, CDR1 SGDLS and CDR2 YYNGEE. The CDR3 has 18 residues. The trim removed 0 bases at V and 1 base at J, leaving 10 bases unmatched. Here the CDR3 DNA reads TGTGCCAGCAGCGTAGCAGGGAGGGGTAGCCCATCCTACAATGAGCAGTTCTTC. Its translation: CASSVAGRGSPSYNEQFF.